The 14 T cell receptor beta chains in this list originate from one sample, sequenced in a study of cytomegalovirus exposure and HLA in healthy donors. Primers: 60 Vbeta forward and 13 Jbeta reverse. Clones were read by immunoSEQ multiplex PCR, and TCRdb kept only the in-frame ones, dropping some. The sample carries approximately 86,000 clones, approximately 70% recorded once. Sequencing was carried out using PBMCs. The source of these receptors is a man in his fifties or sixties in good health and CMV-seronegative.

The chain combines TRBV5-1 with TRBJ1-1, with a weak D call TRBD1 (6 bases). V was pared by 3 bases and J by 1 base, with 10 bases between. This CDR3 is 14 amino acids long. The germline CDR1 and CDR2 sequences are SGHRS and YFSETQ. DNA for the CDR3: TGCGCCAGCAGCTCCCGACAGGAGAACACTGAAGCTTTCTTT. The encoded protein is CASSSRQENTEAFF.

V gene TRBV10-2 combines with J gene TRBJ2-3, with 8 bases matching TRBD2. Germline V gives CDR1 WSHSY, CDR2 SAAADI. The CDR3 extends over 14 amino acids. Trimming took 6 bases from V and 4 from J; bases not matched to a gene: 6. The CDR3 DNA reads TGCGCCAGCAGAGGGGGACTAGACCCAGATACGCAGTATTTT. It is translated as CASRGGLDPDTQYF.

Here the CDR3 reads CASSEAWGKAGEQYF. CDR3 DNA sequence: TGTGCCAGCAGTGAAGCGTGGGGAAAAGCGGGAGAGCAGTACTTC. V and J are TRBV2 and TRBJ2-7; TRBD2 agrees at 7 bases. J lost 7 bases, V lost 0 bases, and 9 bases had no gene match. The CDR3 spans 15 residues. In germline, CDR1 is SNHLY, CDR2 FYNNEI.

This clone was counted between two and nine times. The J gene is TRBJ1-2, the V gene TRBV7-9; a weak D match, TRBD1 (6 bases). From germline, CDR1 is SEHNR and CDR2 FQNEAQ (reference sequence). Trimming left V 4 bases short and J 6 bases short, with 18 bases between. There are 15 residues in the CDR3. CDR3 sequence: CASSYFNRAGNGYTF. CDR3 bases: TGTGCCAGCAGCTACTTCAACAGGGCCGGGAATGGCTACACCTTC.

Here the CDR3 DNA reads TGTGCCAGCAGTCGACAGGAGGGAGGGGATCAGCCCCAGCATTTT. This translates into CASSRQEGGDQPQHF. J is TRBJ1-5 and V is TRBV28; D possibly corresponds to TRBD1 (6 bases). The V gene's germline CDR1 is MDHEN and CDR2 SYDVKM. This CDR3 comprises 15 residues. V dropped 5 bases and J dropped 5 bases, with 16 bases sitting between them.

This clone was observed once. The genes are TRBV28 and TRBJ2-7, with D possibly matching TRBD2 (7 bases). V gave up 7 bases and J gave up 4 bases, with 17 bases separating them. In germline, CDR1 is MDHEN, CDR2 SYDVKM. CDR3 length: 14 residues. In DNA, the CDR3 is TGTGCCAGCACCGGTACGGGGGGCTCGTACGAGCAGTACTTC. Its protein product is CASTGTGGSYEQYF.

This chain connects TRBV28 to TRBJ2-3; no clear D. CDR3 length equals 17 residues. Germline CDR1 is MDHEN and CDR2 is SYDVKM. V was clipped by 7 bases and J by 2 bases, with 22 bases between them. In DNA form, the CDR3 reads TGTGCCAGCAAGCCTCACCCTTTTCGGCGGATCACAGATACGCAGTATTTT. Amino acid sequence: CASKPHPFRRITDTQYF.

The chain links TRBV10-2 to TRBJ2-6; possible D gene TRBD1, 5 bases. The V gene lost 6 bases and the J gene lost 2 bases, with 8 bases spanning the gap. Per germline, CDR1 WSHSY and CDR2 SAAADI. There are 14 residues in the CDR3. As DNA, the CDR3 is TGCGCCAGCAGGGGGCAGGCTGGGGCCAACGTCCTGACTTTC. This translates into CASRGQAGANVLTF.

The rearrangement uses TRBV7-2 and TRBJ2-5; 7 nucleotides align to TRBD2. Looked up from germline, CDR1 is SGHTA and CDR2 is FQGNSA. The CDR3 spans 16 residues. Unmatched junction bases numbered 4, after V lost 0 bases and J lost 0 bases. DNA for the CDR3: TGTGCCAGCAGCTTAGCGGGGGGACTAAACCAAGAGACCCAGTACTTC. As protein: CASSLAGGLNQETQYF. Complete variable domain (other parts from reference TRBV7-2 and TRBJ2-5): GAGVSQSPSNKVTEKGKDVELRCDPISGHTALYWYRQSLGQGLEFLIYFQGNSAPDKSGLPSDRFSAERTGGSVSTLTIQRTQQEDSAVYLCASSLAGGLNQETQYFGPGTRLLVL.

V and J are TRBV5-4 and TRBJ2-1, with D possibly TRBD1 on 6 matching bases. Per the germline V gene, CDR1 is SGHNT and CDR2 is YYREEE (reference sequence). The CDR3 is 14 residues long. The V end lost 4 bases, the J end lost 5 bases, and 13 bases lay between the germline ends. The CDR3 loop is CASSRDNGHNEQFF. In DNA form, the CDR3 reads TGTGCCAGCAGCCGGGACAATGGACACAATGAGCAGTTCTTC.

V is TRBV5-1 and J is TRBJ1-2; D remains ambiguous. Germline CDR1 and CDR2: SGHRS and YFSETQ. The V end was cut by 0 bases, the J end by 8 bases, with 8 bases between. This CDR3 is built from 12 residues. The CDR3 region has the DNA TGCGCCAGCAGCTTGGAAGGGAGCGGCTACACCTTC. Translated: CASSLEGSGYTF.

The chain joins TRBV7-9 to TRBJ2-7, with D maybe TRBD1 (5 bases). CDR1 SEHNR and CDR2 FQNEAQ come from the germline V gene (reference sequence). Trimming cost V 3 bases and J 5 bases, with 17 bases left between them. This CDR3 spans 15 amino acids. CDR3 residues: CASSFDQGSGDEQYF. The CDR3, as DNA: TGTGCCAGCAGCTTTGACCAGGGATCGGGCGACGAGCAGTACTTC. The whole variable domain, remainder taken from reference TRBV7-9 and TRBJ2-7, is DTGVSQNPRHKITKRGQNVTFRCDPISEHNRLYWYRQTLGQGPEFLTYFQNEAQLEKSRLLSDRFSAERPKGSFSTLEIQRTEQGDSAMYLCASSFDQGSGDEQYFGPGTRLTVT.

The rearrangement uses TRBV7-9 and TRBJ2-5, with D unclear. V was trimmed by 4 bases and J by 7 bases, leaving 10 bases between them. The CDR3 length is 12 residues. The germline V gene encodes CDR1 SEHNR and CDR2 FQNEAQ (reference sequence). The CDR3 here is CASSSEFGTQYF. In DNA form, the CDR3 reads TGTGCCAGCAGCTCTGAGTTTGGGACCCAGTACTTC.

Here the CDR3 DNA reads TGTGCCAGCCAACAGGGCTCTGGAAACACCATATATTTT. The encoded protein is CASQQGSGNTIYF. The chain has TRBV11-3 and TRBJ1-3; possibly TRBD1 for D (6 bases). V shed 8 bases and J shed 0 bases, with 8 bases lying between them. In germline, CDR1 is SGHNT, CDR2 YENEEA. This CDR3 is 13 amino acids long. The full variable domain, rest sourced from reference TRBV11-3 and TRBJ1-3, is EAGVVQSPRYKIIEKKQPVAFWCNPISGHNTLYWYLQNLGQGPELLIRYENEEAVDDSQLPKDRFSAERLKGVDSTLKIQPAELGDSAVYLCASQQGSGNTIYFGEGSWLTVV.